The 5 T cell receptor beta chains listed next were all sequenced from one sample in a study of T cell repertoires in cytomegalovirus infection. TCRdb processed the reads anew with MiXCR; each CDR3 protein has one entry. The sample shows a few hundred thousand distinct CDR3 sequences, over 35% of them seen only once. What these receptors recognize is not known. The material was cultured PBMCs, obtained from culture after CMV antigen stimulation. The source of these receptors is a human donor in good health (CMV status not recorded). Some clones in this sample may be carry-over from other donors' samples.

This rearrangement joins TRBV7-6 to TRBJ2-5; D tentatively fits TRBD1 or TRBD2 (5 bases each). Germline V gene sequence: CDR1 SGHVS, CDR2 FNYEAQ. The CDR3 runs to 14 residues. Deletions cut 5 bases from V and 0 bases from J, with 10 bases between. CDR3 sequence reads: CASSHGTNQETQYF. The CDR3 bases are TGTGCCAGCAGCCACGGGACCAACCAAGAGACCCAGTACTTC.

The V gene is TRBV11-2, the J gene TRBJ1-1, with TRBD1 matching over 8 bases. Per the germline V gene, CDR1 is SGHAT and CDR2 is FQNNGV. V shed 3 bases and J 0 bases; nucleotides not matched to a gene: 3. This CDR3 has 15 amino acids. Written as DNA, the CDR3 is TGTGCCAGCAGCTTTCGACAGGGGATGAACACTGAAGCTTTCTTT. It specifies CASSFRQGMNTEAFF.

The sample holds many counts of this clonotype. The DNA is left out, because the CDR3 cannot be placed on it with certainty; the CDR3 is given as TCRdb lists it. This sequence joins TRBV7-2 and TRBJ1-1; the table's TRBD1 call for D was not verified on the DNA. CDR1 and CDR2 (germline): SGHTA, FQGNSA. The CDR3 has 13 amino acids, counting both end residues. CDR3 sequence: CASSFGAGTGTFF.

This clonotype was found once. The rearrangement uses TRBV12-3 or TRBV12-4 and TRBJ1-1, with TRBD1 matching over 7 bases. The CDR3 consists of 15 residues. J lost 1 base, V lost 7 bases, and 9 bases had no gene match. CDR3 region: CASIPGGVKNTEAFF. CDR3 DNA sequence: TGTGCCAGCATTCCAGGGGGAGTCAAGAACACTGAAGCTTTCTTT.

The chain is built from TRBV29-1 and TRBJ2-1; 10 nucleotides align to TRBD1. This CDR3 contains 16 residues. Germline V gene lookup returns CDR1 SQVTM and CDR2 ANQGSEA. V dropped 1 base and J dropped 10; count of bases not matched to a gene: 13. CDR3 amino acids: CSVEGTGTGVVLEQFF. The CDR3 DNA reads TGCAGCGTTGAAGGAACCGGGACAGGGGTGGTGTTGGAGCAGTTCTTC.